This TCR beta chain was retrieved from a study of CD8+CD57+ T cells in acquired aplastic anemia. The overall study: Sorted CD4+ plus CD8+ cells gave DNA averaging about 3.2 ug. The average read count for CD4+ cells in healthy donors was 8.5 million to 11 million.

Losses at the gene ends were 6 bases for V and 5 bases for J; bases not matched to a gene: 7. The CDR3 sequence is 13 residues long. Per germline, CDR1 ENHRY and CDR2 SYGVKD. The study, taken as a whole, reports: The number of CD8+ CDR3 sequences shared by patients and controls was under 35. Patients were compared with controls for CD8+ Simpson's diversity, and no significant difference emerged.

In its sample, this clonotype was seen a few times. Its antigen remains unknown. Genomic DNA was employed as the template in profiling TCR beta VDJ and CDR3. TCRdb reanalysed the reads using MiXCR and keeps one entry per CDR3 protein. The sample yields roughly 190,000 distinct CDR3 sequences, around 59% seen once. The sequenced sample was sorted CD4+, CD8+, or CD8+CD57+ T cells (not recorded which) from PBMCs. This chain links TRBV10-3 with TRBJ2-7; 7 positions match TRBD1. The source of this sequence is a human donor in good health, serving as a control. In DNA form, the CDR3 reads TGTGCCATCAGCCGGGACAGTATCAACGAGCAGTACTTC. Translation: CAISRDSINEQYF.